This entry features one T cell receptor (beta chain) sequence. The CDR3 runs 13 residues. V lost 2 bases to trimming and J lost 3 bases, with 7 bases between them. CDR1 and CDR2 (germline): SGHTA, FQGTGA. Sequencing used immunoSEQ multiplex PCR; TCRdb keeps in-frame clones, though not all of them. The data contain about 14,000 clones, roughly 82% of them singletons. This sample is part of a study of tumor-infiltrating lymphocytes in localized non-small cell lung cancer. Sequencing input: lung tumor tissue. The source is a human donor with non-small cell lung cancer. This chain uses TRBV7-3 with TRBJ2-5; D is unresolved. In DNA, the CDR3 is TGTGCCAGCAGCTTAGTACGGGAAGAGACCCAGTACTTC. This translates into CASSLVREETQYF. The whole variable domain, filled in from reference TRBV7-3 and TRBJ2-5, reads GAGVSQTPSNKVTEKGKYVELRCDPISGHTALYWYRQSLGQGPEFLIYFQGTGAADDSGLPNDRFFAVRPEGSVSTLKIQRTERGDSAVYLCASSLVREETQYFGPGTRLLVL.